What follows is one TCR beta chain and its context. This CDR3 is 14 amino acids long. Germline assignment: CDR1 SGHTA and CDR2 FQGNSA. This entry comes from a study of monozygotic twins with inflammatory bowel disease. Following a re-call of the 5' RACE reads, TCRdb has one entry per CDR3 protein and lacks DNA. The record lists 300,000 to 400,000 distinct CDR3 sequences, of which the ten most abundant hold about 2.5%. Sequencing was done on a sample of blood. The chain is built from TRBV7-2 and TRBJ2-1; the D call from TCRdb, TRBD1, cannot be confirmed without DNA. This clonotype originated in a human donor with ulcerative colitis or Crohn's disease, or a healthy co-twin of an affected twin (not recorded which). CDR3 region: CASSSDRGAFLQFF.